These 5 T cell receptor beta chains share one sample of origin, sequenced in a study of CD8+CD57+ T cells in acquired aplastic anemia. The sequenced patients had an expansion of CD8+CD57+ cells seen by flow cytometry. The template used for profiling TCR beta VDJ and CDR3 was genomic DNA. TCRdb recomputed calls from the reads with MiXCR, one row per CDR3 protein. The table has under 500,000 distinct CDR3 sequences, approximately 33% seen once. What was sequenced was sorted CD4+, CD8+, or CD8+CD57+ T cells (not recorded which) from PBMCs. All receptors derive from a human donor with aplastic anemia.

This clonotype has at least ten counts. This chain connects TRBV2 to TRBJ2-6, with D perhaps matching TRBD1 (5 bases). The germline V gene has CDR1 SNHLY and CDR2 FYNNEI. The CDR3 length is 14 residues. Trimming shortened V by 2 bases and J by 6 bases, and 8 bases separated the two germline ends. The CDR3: CASSEQGVANVLTF. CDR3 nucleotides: TGTGCCAGCAGTGAACAAGGGGTGGCCAACGTCCTGACTTTC.

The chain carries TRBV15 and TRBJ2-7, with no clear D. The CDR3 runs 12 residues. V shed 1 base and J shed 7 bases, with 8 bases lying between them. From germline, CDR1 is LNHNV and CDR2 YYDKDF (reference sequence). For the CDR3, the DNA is TGTGCCACCAGCAGAGGTTCGAAGGAGCAGTACTTC. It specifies CATSRGSKEQYF.

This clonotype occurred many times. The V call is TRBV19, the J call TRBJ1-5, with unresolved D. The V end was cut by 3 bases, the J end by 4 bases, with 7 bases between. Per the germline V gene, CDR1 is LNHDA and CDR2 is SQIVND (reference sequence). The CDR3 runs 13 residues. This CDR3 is CASSIAGNQPQHF. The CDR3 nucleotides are TGTGCCAGTAGTATTGCCGGGAATCAGCCCCAGCATTTT.

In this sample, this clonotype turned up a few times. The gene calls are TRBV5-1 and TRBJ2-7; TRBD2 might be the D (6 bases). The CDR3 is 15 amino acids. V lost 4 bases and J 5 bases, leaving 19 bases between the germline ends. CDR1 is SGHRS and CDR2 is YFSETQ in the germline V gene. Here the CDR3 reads CASSGPSGTYDEQYF. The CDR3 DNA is TGCGCCAGCAGCGGCCCTTCCGGGACTTACGACGAGCAGTACTTC.

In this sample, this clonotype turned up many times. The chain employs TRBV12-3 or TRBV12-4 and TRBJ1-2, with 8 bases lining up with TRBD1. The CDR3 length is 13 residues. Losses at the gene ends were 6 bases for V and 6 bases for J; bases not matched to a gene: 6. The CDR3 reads CASSRTGFDGYTF. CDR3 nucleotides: TGTGCCAGCAGCCGGACAGGGTTTGATGGCTACACCTTC.